A single sample gave rise to the 24 T cell receptor beta chains below, sequenced in a study of T cell responses to AZD1222 COVID-19 vaccine. Profiling relied on immunoSEQ multiplex PCR, and the TCRdb table lists in-frame clones only, not all of them. The data hold 200,000 or so clones, with around 90% observed a single time. The starting material was peripheral blood, obtained on day 0 of AZD1222 vaccination. Receptors were obtained from an adult in good health.

J is TRBJ1-1 and V is TRBV2; TRBD1 matches 9 bases. The CDR3 covers 15 residues. Germline-derived CDR1 and CDR2 are SNHLY and FYNNEI. Losses at the gene ends were 6 bases for V and 4 bases for J; bases not matched to a gene: 9. CDR3 in amino acids: CASRYTTGGTTEAFF. The CDR3 DNA reads as TGTGCCAGCAGGTACACAACAGGGGGCACCACTGAAGCTTTCTTT.

The genes are TRBV6-5 and TRBJ2-3, with D unresolved. The CDR3 sequence is 13 residues long. Germline CDR1 is MNHEY and CDR2 is SVGAGI. V lost 7 bases, J lost 6 bases, and 14 bases lay in between. DNA for the CDR3: TGTGCCAGCAAGGGCAGAATTTCGGATACGCAGTATTTT. It encodes CASKGRISDTQYF.

The chain carries TRBV19 and TRBJ1-1; 7 nucleotides line up with TRBD1. The V gene's germline CDR1 is LNHDA and CDR2 SQIVND (reference sequence). The J segment lost 2 bases and the V segment lost 0 bases, leaving 6 bases of the junction unmatched. This CDR3 spans 16 amino acids. DNA of the CDR3: TGTGCCAGTAGTATAGAGGGACAGTGGATCAACACTGAAGCTTTCTTT. Amino acid sequence: CASSIEGQWINTEAFF.

V is TRBV19 and J is TRBJ2-1; D gene uncertain. The V and J ends lost 3 bases and 0 bases respectively, with 6 bases between them. The CDR3 consists of 14 residues. CDR1 is LNHDA and CDR2 is SQIVND in the germline V gene (reference sequence). The DNA for the CDR3 is TGTGCCAGTAGTATTGCGGACTCCTACAATGAGCAGTTCTTC. Translated: CASSIADSYNEQFF. The full variable domain, in which reference TRBV19 and TRBJ2-1 provide the parts outside the CDR3, is DGGITQSPKYLFRKEGQNVTLSCEQNLNHDAMYWYRQDPGQGLRLIYYSQIVNDFQKGDIAEGYSVSREKKESFPLTVTSAQKNPTAFYLCASSIADSYNEQFFGPGTRLTVL.

This rearrangement joins TRBV29-1 to TRBJ1-1; D possibly corresponds to TRBD1 (6 bases). The CDR3 contains 14 residues. The V gene's germline CDR1 is SQVTM and CDR2 ANQGSEA. The V and J ends lost 4 bases and 5 bases respectively, with 17 bases between them. The chain's CDR3 is CSVAIGGGGTEAFF. The CDR3 nucleotides read TGCAGCGTTGCAATCGGGGGCGGTGGGACTGAAGCTTTCTTT.

This chain links TRBV15 with TRBJ2-7; D is unclear. CDR1 LNHNV and CDR2 YYDKDF come from the germline V gene (reference sequence). The ends were cut back, 0 bases at V and 6 bases at J, with 6 bases in the middle. This CDR3 region has 12 residues. DNA of the CDR3: TGTGCCACCAGCAGAGAGTGGGGCGAGCAGTACTTC. It translates to CATSREWGEQYF.

V usage is TRBV5-1 and J usage is TRBJ1-1; no reliable D call. Trimming stripped 1 base from V and 1 base from J, with 11 bases between. This CDR3 region has 15 residues. CDR1 and CDR2 (germline): SGHRS, YFSETQ. CDR3 nucleotide sequence: TGCGCCAGCAGCTTGATCATCGGCTCGAACACTGAAGCTTTCTTT. Its protein product is CASSLIIGSNTEAFF. Full variable domain (outside the CDR3, taken from reference TRBV5-1 and TRBJ1-1): KAGVTQTPRYLIKTRGQQVTLSCSPISGHRSVSWYQQTPGQGLQFLFEYFSETQRNKGNFPGRFSGRQFSNSRSEMNVSTLELGDSALYLCASSLIIGSNTEAFFGQGTRLTVV.

This chain uses TRBV6-5 with TRBJ2-7, with D perhaps matching TRBD2 (6 bases). This CDR3 comprises 13 residues. Germline V lookup: CDR1 MNHEY, CDR2 SVGAGI. V was cut by 2 bases and J by 5 bases, with 10 bases left in between. The CDR3 loop reads CASSYGLKDEQYF. The CDR3 DNA reads TGTGCCAGCAGTTACGGACTAAAAGACGAGCAGTACTTC.

J is TRBJ2-1 and V is TRBV7-2; a possible D gene is TRBD2 (6 bases). This CDR3 is 15 amino acids long. Looked up from germline, CDR1 is SGHTA and CDR2 is FQGNSA. Trimming shortened V by 1 base and J by 6 bases, and 13 bases separated the two germline ends. CDR3 protein: CASSLVGGMPNEQFF. In DNA, the CDR3 is TGTGCCAGCAGCTTAGTCGGCGGGATGCCCAATGAGCAGTTCTTC.

This chain connects TRBV27 to TRBJ2-7; D might be TRBD1 or TRBD2, each matching 6 bases. V was clipped by 9 bases and J by 3 bases, with 15 bases between them. The length of the CDR3 is 13 residues. Germline CDR1 is MNHEY and CDR2 is SMNVEV (reference sequence). CDR3 in amino acids: CASGGTKDYEQYF. The CDR3 DNA sequence: TGTGCCAGTGGGGGGACAAAGGACTACGAGCAGTACTTC.

This sequence joins TRBV15 and TRBJ2-5; D may be TRBD1 or TRBD2 (6 bases each). The CDR3 is made up of 13 amino acids. Germline lookup yields CDR1 LNHNV and CDR2 YYDKDF (reference sequence). V was shortened by 5 bases and J by 5 bases, with 12 bases between the two germline ends. The CDR3 sequence: CATSPRRGETQYF. CDR3 DNA: TGTGCCACCAGCCCCCGGAGGGGGGAGACCCAGTACTTC.

This sequence joins TRBV9 and TRBJ1-2; the D gene is possibly TRBD1 (6 bases). The germline V gene has CDR1 SGDLS and CDR2 YYNGEE. Trimming took 0 bases from V and 8 from J, leaving 17 bases between them. The CDR3 consists of 15 residues. CDR3 loop: CASSVAAQGRLGYTF. As DNA, the CDR3 is TGTGCCAGCAGCGTAGCAGCCCAGGGGCGGTTAGGCTACACCTTC.

This sequence joins TRBV2 and TRBJ1-5; D is unclear. Germline CDR1 is SNHLY and CDR2 is FYNNEI. The ends were cut back, 1 base at V and 0 bases at J, with 19 bases in the middle. There are 19 residues in the CDR3. The CDR3 DNA reads as TGTGCCAGCAGTGAAGGCCAGGCGATCATCAGTTATAGCAATCAGCCCCAGCATTTT. Translating it yields CASSEGQAIISYSNQPQHF.

The chain joins TRBV19 to TRBJ2-7; D gene unclear. Trimming shortened V by 7 bases and J by 3 bases, and 10 bases separated the two germline ends. Germline CDR1 and CDR2: LNHDA and SQIVND (reference sequence). The CDR3 runs to 12 residues. Written as DNA, the CDR3 is TGTGCCAGTACGGACGGAAACTACGAGCAGTACTTC. This sequence encodes CASTDGNYEQYF.

V is TRBV19 and J is TRBJ1-1, with a possible D match to TRBD1 (5 bases). Germline CDR1 is LNHDA and CDR2 is SQIVND (reference sequence). This CDR3 comprises 14 residues. V shed 9 bases and J shed 1 base, with 15 bases lying between them. Here the CDR3 DNA reads TGTGCCAGCGAGGGGCGGACTGAGAACACTGAAGCTTTCTTT. Amino acids: CASEGRTENTEAFF.

The chain uses TRBV9 and TRBJ1-6, with 8 positions matching TRBD1. With V trimmed by 3 bases and J by 7 bases, 3 bases remained unmatched. The CDR3 totals 14 residues. From germline, CDR1 is SGDLS and CDR2 YYNGEE. The CDR3: CASSADRENSPLHF. The CDR3 DNA follows: TGTGCCAGCAGCGCGGACAGGGAGAATTCACCCCTCCACTTT.

In its sample, this clone was seen once. The genes are TRBV2 and TRBJ2-3; 13 bases align to TRBD2. The germline V gene has CDR1 SNHLY and CDR2 FYNNEI. CDR3 length: 20 residues. V trimming: 6 bases; J trimming: 3 bases; junction bases outside the gene matches: 18. In nucleotides, the CDR3 is TGTGCCAGCAGAACTTACCCCGCCCTACTAGCGGGAGGGGGTACAGATACGCAGTATTTT. Its protein product is CASRTYPALLAGGGTDTQYF.

The CDR3 nucleotides read TGTGCCAGCAGAATAGGGGCTTCTGGCTACACCTTC. Residues: CASRIGASGYTF. V is TRBV2 and J is TRBJ1-2; D is perhaps TRBD1 (5 bases). This CDR3 is built from 12 residues. Trimming pared 6 bases from V and 7 bases from J, leaving 12 bases between. Germline CDR1 SNHLY, CDR2 FYNNEI.

This chain links TRBV10-2 with TRBJ2-2; D might be TRBD2 (6 bases). Germline-derived CDR1 and CDR2 are WSHSY and SAAADI. Trimming took 0 bases from V and 8 from J, leaving 13 bases between them. The CDR3 runs 15 residues. CDR3 nucleotide sequence: TGCGCCAGCAGTGAGTCGCTGGCGGGGTGGGGGGAGCTGTTTTTT. This sequence encodes CASSESLAGWGELFF.

The rearrangement joins TRBV27 to TRBJ1-1, with D hard to call. Trimming shortened V by 5 bases and J by 1 base, and 11 bases separated the two germline ends. CDR3 length equals 14 residues. The germline CDR1 and CDR2 sequences are MNHEY and SMNVEV (reference sequence). The CDR3 coding sequence is TGTGCCAGCAGTGTCTTAGCACCGAACACTGAAGCTTTCTTT. It yields the protein CASSVLAPNTEAFF.

The chain employs TRBV7-2 and TRBJ2-7, with 11 bases lining up with TRBD2. Germline trimming cut 5 bases from V and 2 bases from J; bases unmatched to any gene: 5. Germline V CDR1 and CDR2: SGHTA, FQGNSA. The CDR3 runs 15 residues. DNA for the CDR3: TGTGCCAGCAGCCATACTAGCGGGGGACCCTACGAGCAGTACTTC. Translated: CASSHTSGGPYEQYF. The whole variable domain, remainder taken from reference TRBV7-2 and TRBJ2-7, is GAGVSQSPSNKVTEKGKDVELRCDPISGHTALYWYRQSLGQGLEFLIYFQGNSAPDKSGLPSDRFSAERTGGSVSTLTIQRTQQEDSAVYLCASSHTSGGPYEQYFGPGTRLTVT.

This clone was observed a handful of times. The chain is built from TRBV5-1 and TRBJ1-2; D call uncertain. Trimming stripped 2 bases from V and 8 bases from J, with 7 bases between. The CDR3 length is 11 residues. Per the germline V gene, CDR1 is SGHRS and CDR2 is YFSETQ. The CDR3 DNA follows: TGCGCCAGCAGCTTACCTCCAGGCTACACCTTC. Protein product: CASSLPPGYTF.

A remark on this clone: A much larger clone differs from this one at a single base, so this may be a read error. The chain is built from TRBV9 and TRBJ2-7, with D unresolved. Trimming stripped 4 bases from V and 0 bases from J, with 5 bases between. The V gene's germline CDR1 is SGDLS and CDR2 YYNGEE. The CDR3 runs to 12 residues. The CDR3 spells CASSTLSYEQYF. CDR3 coding DNA: TGTGCCAGCAGCACCCTCTCCTACGAGCAGTACTTC. Looking up the rest from reference TRBV9 and TRBJ2-7 gives the full variable domain: DSGVTQTPKHLITATGQRVTLRCSPRSGDLSVYWYQQSLDQGLQFLIQYYNGEERAKGNILERFSAQQFPDLHSELNLSSLELGDSALYFCASSTLSYEQYFGPGTRLTVT.

This sequence joins TRBV9 and TRBJ2-2; 13 bases map to TRBD2. Germline V CDR1 and CDR2: SGDLS, YYNGEE. V shed 0 bases and J 6 bases; nucleotides not matched to a gene: 8. This CDR3 region has 18 residues. CDR3: CASSVDPHGTSGAGELFF. CDR3 nucleotide sequence: TGTGCCAGCAGCGTAGATCCCCACGGGACTAGCGGGGCCGGGGAGCTGTTTTTT.